The 22 T cell receptor beta chains below come from one sample, sequenced in a study of shared clonotypes between healthy human individuals. Profiling relied on immunoSEQ multiplex PCR, and the TCRdb table lists in-frame clones only, not all of them. The profile shows roughly 760,000 clones, approximately 74% of them singletons. The sample consisted of memory CD4+ T cells sorted from blood. Subset in this sample: CD45RA-negative fraction. The receptors come from a woman aged 30 to 39 in good health.

The chain recombines TRBV29-1 with TRBJ2-2, with 7 bases identical to TRBD1. After removal of 5 bases from V and 2 bases from J, the junction contained 8 bases not matched to a gene. The germline CDR1 and CDR2 sequences are SQVTM and ANQGSEA. CDR3 length: 15 amino acids. The chain's CDR3 is CSVLSGQTNTGELFF. CDR3 sequence (DNA): TGCAGCGTTTTGTCGGGACAGACTAACACCGGGGAGCTGTTTTTT.

This chain joins TRBV27 and TRBJ1-1, with no clear D. Germline V gene lookup returns CDR1 MNHEY and CDR2 SMNVEV (reference sequence). V lost 2 bases, J lost 3 bases, and 10 bases lay in between. The CDR3 loop spans 14 amino acids. The CDR3, as DNA: TGTGCCAGCAGTTTAGTGGGTTGGGACACTGAAGCTTTCTTT. As protein: CASSLVGWDTEAFF.

The chain employs TRBV5-4 and TRBJ2-5; 13 bases are a match to TRBD2. This CDR3 comprises 15 residues. Germline values: CDR1 SGHNT, CDR2 YYREEE (reference sequence). Losses at the gene ends were 7 bases for V and 2 bases for J; bases not matched to a gene: 5. The CDR3 region has the DNA TGTGCCAGCTCGGGACTAGCGGGACATCAAGAGACCCAGTACTTC. Protein sequence: CASSGLAGHQETQYF.

CDR3 in amino acids: CSAREQNGYTF. Written as DNA, the CDR3 is TGCAGTGCTAGGGAACAGAACGGCTACACCTTC. The J gene is TRBJ1-2, the V gene TRBV20-1, with D unresolved. Trimming stripped 3 bases from V and 8 bases from J, with 10 bases between. The CDR3 covers 11 residues. The germline V gene encodes CDR1 DFQATT and CDR2 SNEGSKA (reference sequence).

This clone was seen many times. The sample has other DNA sequences that encode this CDR3 too. The J gene is TRBJ2-7, the V gene TRBV2; D perhaps matches TRBD1 (6 bases). V shed 8 bases and J shed 3 bases, with 11 bases lying between them. Looked up from germline, CDR1 is SNHLY and CDR2 is FYNNEI. The CDR3 loop spans 12 amino acids. CDR3 loop: CASGGQFYEQYF. In nucleotides, the CDR3 is TGTGCCAGCGGAGGACAGTTCTACGAGCAGTACTTC.

This sequence joins TRBV5-1 and TRBJ2-5; D call uncertain. The CDR3 runs to 14 residues. V lost 3 bases, J lost 5 bases, and 14 bases lay in between. CDR1 and CDR2 (germline): SGHRS, YFSETQ. This CDR3 is CASSSEPRAETQYF. DNA of the CDR3: TGCGCCAGCAGCTCAGAACCCCGGGCGGAGACCCAGTACTTC.

The V and J genes are TRBV7-9 and TRBJ2-7; D uncertain. Germline lookup yields CDR1 SEHNR and CDR2 FQNEAQ (reference sequence). The CDR3 extends over 13 amino acids. V lost 8 bases, J lost 4 bases, and 15 bases lay in between. The CDR3 sequence: CASVQDGQYEQYF. The CDR3 DNA is TGTGCCAGCGTCCAGGACGGCCAATACGAGCAGTACTTC. Variable domain in full (rest from reference TRBV7-9 and TRBJ2-7): DTGVSQNPRHKITKRGQNVTFRCDPISEHNRLYWYRQTLGQGPEFLTYFQNEAQLEKSRLLSDRFSAERPKGSFSTLEIQRTEQGDSAMYLCASVQDGQYEQYFGPGTRLTVT.

The chain has TRBV9 and TRBJ1-1; D unclear. The CDR3 has 14 residues. Germline CDR1 reads SGDLS; CDR2 reads YYNGEE. Trimming left V 0 bases short and J 2 bases short, with 8 bases between. The CDR3 DNA is TGTGCCAGCAGCGTAGGGAGTTTCAACACTGAAGCTTTCTTT. Its protein product is CASSVGSFNTEAFF.

V usage is TRBV10-1 and J usage is TRBJ2-2; no clear D gene. CDR1 WNHNN and CDR2 SYGVQD come from the germline V gene (reference sequence). The length of the CDR3 is 12 residues. Trimming left V 8 bases short and J 4 bases short, with 8 bases between. The CDR3 loop is CASGRTTGELFF. The CDR3 DNA follows: TGCGCCAGCGGACGGACCACCGGGGAGCTGTTTTTT.

The chain combines TRBV28 with TRBJ1-5; D is unclear. This CDR3 is built from 19 residues. The germline gives CDR1 MDHEN, CDR2 SYDVKM. Trimming took off 7 bases at V and 0 bases at J, with 25 bases between the two ends. The CDR3 here is CASTTPVGELFGSNQPQHF. CDR3 nucleotide sequence: TGTGCCAGCACAACTCCGGTCGGGGAGTTGTTTGGTAGCAATCAGCCCCAGCATTTT.

This chain connects TRBV27 to TRBJ2-1; D perhaps matches TRBD2 (6 bases). CDR1 is MNHEY, CDR2 SMNVEV, per germline (reference sequence). The CDR3 sequence is 13 residues long. Trimming cost V 4 bases and J 6 bases, with 10 bases left between them. This CDR3 is CASSSTRANEQFF. The CDR3 DNA is TGTGCCAGCAGTTCGACTAGGGCCAATGAGCAGTTCTTC.

V usage is TRBV4-2 and J usage is TRBJ1-1; 7 nucleotides agree with TRBD1. Germline CDR1 LGHNA, CDR2 YNFKEQ. The V segment lost 6 bases and the J segment 0 bases; nucleotides outside the gene matches: 4. This CDR3 is 14 amino acids long. The CDR3 sequence is CASRPTGMNTEAFF. In DNA form, the CDR3 reads TGTGCCAGCAGGCCGACAGGGATGAACACTGAAGCTTTCTTT.

This clone has more than one count but fewer than ten. This chain links TRBV14 with TRBJ2-3, with D unclear. Germline assignment: CDR1 SGHDN and CDR2 FVKESK. The CDR3 extends over 13 amino acids. The V gene lost 2 bases and the J gene lost 2 bases, with 5 bases spanning the gap. The DNA of the CDR3 is TGTGCCAGCAGCCAAATATACACAGATACGCAGTATTTT. Translation: CASSQIYTDTQYF.

V and J are TRBV5-1 and TRBJ1-2; D might be TRBD1 (6 bases). V dropped 0 bases and J dropped 4 bases, with 10 bases sitting between them. There are 14 residues in the CDR3. Germline values: CDR1 SGHRS, CDR2 YFSETQ. The CDR3 spells CASSLEGQAYGYTF. CDR3 coding DNA: TGCGCCAGCAGCTTGGAGGGACAAGCCTATGGCTACACCTTC. The full variable domain, with the rest looked up from reference TRBV5-1 and TRBJ1-2, is KAGVTQTPRYLIKTRGQQVTLSCSPISGHRSVSWYQQTPGQGLQFLFEYFSETQRNKGNFPGRFSGRQFSNSRSEMNVSTLELGDSALYLCASSLEGQAYGYTFGSGTRLTVV.

The rearrangement links TRBV12-5 to TRBJ1-1; TRBD1 matches at 11 bases. Trimming removed 3 bases from V and 4 bases from J; junction bases left unmatched: 7. CDR1 is LGHNT, CDR2 FRNRAP, per germline. This CDR3 spans 16 amino acids. The CDR3 here is CASGLVLGQGGTEAFF. The CDR3 DNA reads as TGTGCTAGTGGTTTAGTCCTGGGACAGGGGGGCACTGAAGCTTTCTTT.

The V and J genes are TRBV28 and TRBJ2-7; TRBD1 matches 7 bases. The CDR3 totals 13 residues. V shed 6 bases and J 7 bases; nucleotides not matched to a gene: 9. Germline values: CDR1 MDHEN, CDR2 SYDVKM. For the CDR3, the DNA is TGTGCCAGCAGCTGGGACAGTGGTGGGGAGCAGTACTTC. Residues: CASSWDSGGEQYF. Variable domain in full (rest from reference TRBV28 and TRBJ2-7): DVKVTQSSRYLVKRTGEKVFLECVQDMDHENMFWYRQDPGLGLRLIYFSYDVKMKEKGDIPEGYSVSREKKERFSLILESASTNQTSMYLCASSWDSGGEQYFGPGTRLTVT.

This chain links TRBV4-2 with TRBJ2-1; 8 bases are shared with TRBD1. The CDR3 extends over 15 amino acids. V lost 9 bases and J lost 4; bases outside the gene matches: 11. CDR1 LGHNA and CDR2 YNFKEQ come from the germline V gene. The CDR3 nucleotides read TGTGCCAGTAGACGAGGGGGACAGGAGTACAATGAGCAGTTCTTC. Residues: CASRRGGQEYNEQFF.

This clone was detected only a few times. As DNA, the CDR3 is TGTGCCAGCAGCTTAGGCAGTTCTAGCGGGAGCGACAATGAGCAGTTCTTC. Its translation is CASSLGSSSGSDNEQFF. The J gene is TRBJ2-1, the V gene TRBV7-9; 10 bases agree with TRBD2. The ends lost 1 base at V and 5 bases at J; junction bases unmatched: 8. The CDR3 length is 17 residues. Germline CDR1 SEHNR, CDR2 FQNEAQ (reference sequence).

The J gene is TRBJ1-1, the V gene TRBV15; weak D call: TRBD1 (6 bases). The germline V and J ends were trimmed by 6 bases and 7 bases, with 9 bases remaining between them. Looked up from germline, CDR1 is LNHNV and CDR2 is YYDKDF (reference sequence). This CDR3 region has 11 residues. The CDR3 DNA follows: TGTGCCACCAGGGGGGCAGGTGAAGCTTTCTTT. Amino acids: CATRGAGEAFF.

The rearrangement uses TRBV25-1 and TRBJ2-5, with 10 bases fitting TRBD2. With the DNA end fitting TRBJ2-7 better, the J assignment may be wrong. This CDR3 region has 18 residues. Germline CDR1 MGHDK, CDR2 SYGVNS. The CDR3 is CASSTMGDLAGVRYEQYF. The CDR3 DNA reads TGTGCCAGCAGTACGATGGGGGACCTAGCGGGAGTGAGGTACGAGCAGTACTTC.

The gene calls are TRBV5-1 and TRBJ2-4; 8 bases agree with TRBD1. J was trimmed by 2 bases and V by 2 bases; bases with no gene match: 6. Germline loops: CDR1 SGHRS, CDR2 YFSETQ. This CDR3 is built from 16 residues. The chain's CDR3 is CASSFRPGGTKNIQYF. The CDR3 nucleotides read TGCGCCAGCAGCTTTAGGCCAGGGGGCACCAAAAACATTCAGTACTTC.

The chain employs TRBV5-6 and TRBJ1-1, with a weak D call TRBD1 (6 bases). Trimming shortened V by 0 bases and J by 2 bases, and 14 bases separated the two germline ends. The CDR3 extends over 16 amino acids. Looked up from germline, CDR1 is SGHDT and CDR2 is YYEEEE. The CDR3 DNA reads TGTGCCAGCAGCTTGGACAGGGCCCTGTTCAACACTGAAGCTTTCTTT. This codes for CASSLDRALFNTEAFF. Supplemented by reference TRBV5-6 and TRBJ1-1, the full variable domain reads DAGVTQSPTHLIKTRGQQVTLRCSPKSGHDTVSWYQQALGQGPQFIFQYYEEEERQRGNFPDRFSGHQFPNYSSELNVNALLLGDSALYLCASSLDRALFNTEAFFGQGTRLTVV.